Presented here are 11 T cell receptor beta chains from one specimen sequenced in a study of OX40 agonist ivuxolimab in advanced cancers. The data were produced by immunoSEQ multiplex PCR, yet TCRdb's version contains in-frame clones alone and is incomplete. Of 100,000 to 150,000 clones detected, roughly 91% appear once; the ten largest clones hold roughly 0.94%. The material sequenced was CD4+ or CD8+ T cells sorted from blood, taken in a trial of the OX40 agonist ivuxolimab. These receptors were collected from an adult with an advanced solid tumor such as melanoma, head and neck, liver or kidney cancer.

The rearrangement uses TRBV29-1 and TRBJ2-5; tentatively, D is TRBD2 (5 bases). Germline V lookup: CDR1 SQVTM, CDR2 ANQGSEA. The CDR3 length is 12 residues. V was trimmed by 7 bases and J by 1 base, leaving 10 bases between them. This CDR3 reads CSADYPQETQYF. CDR3 nucleotide sequence: TGCAGCGCTGACTACCCCCAAGAGACCCAGTACTTC.

The chain links TRBV7-3 to TRBJ2-1; D unresolved. Deletions cut 5 bases from V and 12 bases from J, with 14 bases between. Germline V lookup: CDR1 SGHTA, CDR2 FQGTGA. The CDR3 runs to 12 residues. CDR3 region: CASSHPLGPQFF. CDR3 DNA: TGTGCCAGCAGCCATCCTCTTGGCCCGCAGTTCTTC.

The V gene is TRBV27, the J gene TRBJ1-4, with 8 bases identical to TRBD1. The CDR3 contains 17 residues. CDR1 is MNHEY and CDR2 is SMNVEV in the germline V gene (reference sequence). V lost 5 bases to trimming and J lost 2 bases; unmatched junction nucleotides: 10. The CDR3 loop is CASSPRQGPMTNEKLFF. CDR3 nucleotide sequence: TGTGCCAGCAGTCCCCGACAGGGGCCCATGACTAATGAAAAACTGTTTTTT.

CDR3 sequence (DNA): TGTGCCAGCAGCCCCCGACAGGGGAACTATGGCTACACCTTC. This codes for CASSPRQGNYGYTF. The chain joins TRBV7-2 to TRBJ1-2; TRBD1 agrees at 8 bases. The germline gives CDR1 SGHTA, CDR2 FQGNSA. CDR3 length: 14 amino acids. Trimming at V came to 5 bases and at J to 2 bases, leaving 4 bases not matched to a gene.

This sequence joins TRBV9 and TRBJ2-3, with D uncertain. This CDR3 spans 13 amino acids. Deletions cut 0 bases from V and 2 bases from J, with 4 bases between. From germline, CDR1 is SGDLS and CDR2 YYNGEE. The CDR3: CASSVGYTDTQYF. The CDR3 DNA reads as TGTGCCAGCAGCGTAGGGTACACAGATACGCAGTATTTT.

V gene TRBV18 combines with J gene TRBJ2-3; 12 bases match TRBD2. V shed 5 bases and J 4 bases; nucleotides not matched to a gene: 4. CDR1 is KGHSH and CDR2 is LQKENI in the germline V gene. The CDR3 is 15 amino acids. CDR3 coding DNA: TGTGCCAGCTCAACGACTAGCGGGAGCCCAGATACGCAGTATTTT. This translates into CASSTTSGSPDTQYF.

As regards this clone: This specimen includes other DNA sequences encoding the same CDR3. The chain recombines TRBV9 with TRBJ2-1; the D call may be TRBD1 or TRBD2 (5 bases each). From germline, CDR1 is SGDLS and CDR2 YYNGEE. This CDR3 contains 15 residues. Trimming took 0 bases from V and 0 from J, leaving 7 bases between them. The CDR3 is CASSVDGGSYNEQFF. In nucleotides, the CDR3 is TGTGCCAGCAGCGTAGATGGGGGCTCCTACAATGAGCAGTTCTTC.

The chain couples TRBV6-1 to TRBJ2-3; TRBD1 matches 9 bases. V lost 4 bases and J lost 1; bases outside the gene matches: 12. The germline gives CDR1 MNHNS, CDR2 SASEGT. The CDR3 runs 18 residues. The CDR3 DNA follows: TGTGCCAGCAGTGCTGAGATCCGGACAGGGGAGGGCACAGATACGCAGTATTTT. The encoded protein is CASSAEIRTGEGTDTQYF.

The chain recombines TRBV10-2 with TRBJ1-2, with D unresolved. The germline V gene has CDR1 WSHSY and CDR2 SAAADI. V was cut by 4 bases and J by 4 bases, with 10 bases left in between. CDR3 length: 13 amino acids. CDR3 nucleotide sequence: TGCGCCAGCAGTGGTCTGCCCCTCTATGGCTACACCTTC. This encodes CASSGLPLYGYTF.

This clone occurred a few times. The V call is TRBV10-3, the J call TRBJ2-3, with no clear D. Trimming removed 2 bases at V and 0 bases at J, with 9 bases between. The CDR3 runs 15 residues. CDR1 is ENHRY and CDR2 is SYGVKD in the germline V gene. The CDR3 loop is CAISEKRDSTDTQYF. CDR3 nucleotides: TGTGCCATCAGTGAGAAAAGGGATAGCACAGATACGCAGTATTTT.

The V gene is TRBV5-6, the J gene TRBJ1-2; no firm D call. CDR1 SGHDT and CDR2 YYEEEE come from the germline V gene. The CDR3 consists of 13 residues. V was cut by 2 bases and J by 8 bases, with 13 bases left in between. CDR3: CASSFTGMPGYTF. The DNA of the CDR3 is TGTGCCAGCAGCTTTACCGGTATGCCCGGCTACACCTTC.